Sequencing of this T cell receptor (beta chain) was carried out in a study of T cells in Graves' hyperthyroidism and ophthalmopathy. The study's findings and limits: In the blood, most expanded thyroid clonotypes above 0.001 appeared as well. Ophthalmopathy prediction by the model preceded onset by a median approximately six months.

What was amplified from RNA transcripts were TCR beta CDR3 regions. Researchers ran a first-round RT-PCR on the TCR CDR3 using the HTBI primer set. TCRdb called the multiplex PCR reads again in MiXCR, with one record for every CDR3 protein. Among hundreds of thousands of distinct CDR3 sequences listed, roughly a sixth were seen once. Newly diagnosed hyperthyroidism, duration under 2 months, in patients aged 18 to 65. From approximately 9.1 ml of fresh peripheral blood, PBMCs were isolated. Regarding this clonotype: What it recognizes is unknown.

The specimen sequenced was blood. This sequence originates from a woman in her 50s with Graves' hyperthyroidism that later progressed to Graves' ophthalmopathy.

CDR3 in DNA: TGTGCCAGCAGTCCGTTACATGCGATGAACACTGAAGCTTTCTTT. Translation: CASSPLHAMNTEAFF. The V call is TRBV5-4, the J call TRBJ1-1; D gene unclear. Trimming removed 5 bases at V and 0 bases at J, with 14 bases between. Germline assignment: CDR1 SGHNT and CDR2 YYREEE (reference sequence). This CDR3 has 15 amino acids.